The clone carrying this T cell receptor beta chain has at least ten counts. The data derive from a study of T cells in Graves' hyperthyroidism and ophthalmopathy. RNA transcripts yielded amplified TCR beta CDR3 regions. HTBI primers were employed in a first-round RT-PCR of the TCR CDR3. TCRdb re-called the multiplex PCR reads through MiXCR, storing one row per CDR3 protein. The sample comprises around 800,000 distinct CDR3 sequences, roughly 40% of which are singletons, and more than 7% rests with the top ten. The germline V gene has CDR1 DFQATT and CDR2 SNEGSKA (reference sequence). Trimming took 6 bases from V and 2 from J, leaving 13 bases between them. The CDR3 is made up of 13 amino acids. Patients showing uncontrolled infection, other autoimmune disease, pregnancy or lactation were ineligible. Diagnosing involved the use of clinical symptoms, serum thyroxine and TRAb, thyroid ultrasound and orbital computed tomography. Source material for PBMCs was 10 ml fresh peripheral blood.

V and J are TRBV20-1 and TRBJ1-1, with D unclear. The clonotype was recovered from a man aged 18 to 30 with Graves' hyperthyroidism. Sequenced material: blood. Here the CDR3 reads CSAHHPTNTEAFF. The CDR3 bases are TGCAGTGCCCACCATCCAACCAACACTGAAGCTTTCTTT.